This TCR beta chain was profiled in a study of pediatric ulcerative colitis. Of note for this clone: Its antigen remains unidentified.

Samples were sequenced at Survey level, maximum 500,000 reads. Libraries were prepared by immunoSEQ multiplex PCR; TCRdb keeps only in-frame clonotypes and omits some of them. The sample contains about 60,000 clones, over 70% of which appear only once. Blood was drawn at the time of colonoscopy. General observations from the study: Repertoires came from total lymphocyte DNA, so rare subsets like regulatory T cells may be missed. Compared with controls, ulcerative colitis showed greater blood-rectum clone sharing.

This CDR3 spans 14 amino acids. Per the germline V gene, CDR1 is LNHDA and CDR2 is SQIVND (reference sequence). V was pared by 9 bases and J by 0 bases, with 7 bases of the junction left unmatched. This clonotype originated in a boy aged 10-17 years who was a control in a study of pediatric ulcerative colitis. The genes are TRBV19 and TRBJ1-2, with 7 bases aligning to TRBD1. Material for sequencing was blood. The CDR3 bases are TGTGCCAGCACCGGGACAGCCGCTAACTATGGCTACACCTTC. It yields the protein CASTGTAANYGYTF. The entire variable domain, with the rest obtained from reference TRBV19 and TRBJ1-2, is as follows: DGGITQSPKYLFRKEGQNVTLSCEQNLNHDAMYWYRQDPGQGLRLIYYSQIVNDFQKGDIAEGYSVSREKKESFPLTVTSAQKNPTAFYLCASTGTAANYGYTFGSGTRLTVV.